The T cell receptor beta chain under discussion was sequenced for a study of shared clonotypes between healthy human individuals. Findings of the study overall: Among four donors, approximately 5.4% of naive CD4 clonotypes were found in common.

Generated by immunoSEQ multiplex PCR, the TCRdb table keeps only in-frame clones and is missing some. This repertoire shows about 820,000 clones, 85% to 95% found once; its top ten account for 20% to 30%. Terminally differentiated effector memory CD45RA+ cells were left out of the naive CD8 fraction, which was CD45RO-negative and positively selected for CCR7. Worth noting for this clone: What it binds is unknown.

The CDR3 sequence is 18 residues long. Trimming left V 3 bases short and J 0 bases short, with 18 bases between. The germline V gene encodes CDR1 SGHAT and CDR2 FQNNGV. This TCR derives from a young man in good health. The chain employs TRBV11-2 and TRBJ2-1; D ambiguous. The source material was naive CD8+ T cells sorted from blood. The CDR3 reads CASSFPQYGESSYNEQFF. CDR3 DNA sequence: TGTGCCAGCAGCTTCCCCCAGTATGGGGAAAGCTCCTACAATGAGCAGTTCTTC.